The text below deals with one TCR beta chain. The data were obtained in a study of memory CD4+ T cells and cytomegalovirus serostatus. Profiling relied on immunoSEQ multiplex PCR, and the TCRdb table lists in-frame clones only, not all of them. Among nearly 60,000 clones listed, roughly 81% were seen once. Single viable CD3+CD4+CD8-CD45RO+ cells were sorted as the memory CD4+ T cells. The sequence was collected from an adult in good health and CMV-seronegative. The sample consisted of memory CD4+ T cells from blood.

The CDR3 DNA follows: TGTGCCAGCAGCCTTGGGGGGACTAGCGGGGATCGGGGAGAGACCCAGTACTTC. Translation gives CASSLGGTSGDRGETQYF. The chain carries TRBV5-4 and TRBJ2-5, with 13 bases lining up with TRBD2. This CDR3 comprises 18 residues. After removal of 4 bases from V and 4 bases from J, the junction contained 13 bases not matched to a gene. Looked up from germline, CDR1 is SGHNT and CDR2 is YYREEE (reference sequence).